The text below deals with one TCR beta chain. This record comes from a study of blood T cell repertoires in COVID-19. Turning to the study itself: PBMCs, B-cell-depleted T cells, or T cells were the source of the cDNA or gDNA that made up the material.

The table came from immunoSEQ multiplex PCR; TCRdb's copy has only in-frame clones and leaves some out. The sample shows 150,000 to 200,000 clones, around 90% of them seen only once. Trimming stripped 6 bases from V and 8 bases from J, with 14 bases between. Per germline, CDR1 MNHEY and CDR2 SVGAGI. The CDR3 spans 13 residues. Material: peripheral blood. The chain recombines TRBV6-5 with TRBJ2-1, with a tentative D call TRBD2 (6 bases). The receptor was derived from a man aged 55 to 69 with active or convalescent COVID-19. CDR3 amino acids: CASSFLAGYEQFF. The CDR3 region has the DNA TGTGCCAGCAGCTTCCTCGCGGGATATGAGCAGTTCTTC.